One sample yielded the 27 T cell receptor beta chains listed below, sequenced in a study of tumor-infiltrating lymphocytes in primary liver carcinoma (dated by TCRdb to about 2017). The sequencing machine was an Illumina HiSeq 2500. TCRbeta-specific cDNA was reverse-transcribed from 500 ng total RNA using a constant-region primer and ProtoScript II reverse transcriptase. Three nested multiplex PCR rounds, following a slightly modified ARM-PCR procedure, were used to build the TCRbeta libraries. Multiplex TRBV1-TRBV30 forward primers and a Cbeta reverse primer were used in the first two PCR rounds, each of which was run for around 9 cycles. TCRdb trimmed public reads at Q25 via fastp, called clones via MiXCR and kept in-frame beta chains. Here each entry gathers all rows of one CDR3 protein and keeps the most common genes and DNA. This sample has about 54,000 distinct CDR3 sequences in its table, and around three quarters of those were observed once. The ten most abundant clones make up about 25% of the sample.

Without any cell sorting, total RNA and DNA were extracted together from around 20-30 mg of bulk tissue using the AllPrep DNA/RNA mini kit. Source material: liver tumor tissue from sampling region 2. The meaning of the sample's cell subset or site label: tumor region T2, inferior pole. All receptors derive from a man aged 35 to 55 with primary liver carcinoma and hepatitis B virus infection.

A word on this clonotype: Relative to the germline gene, one junction end is altered; a read error may explain this. The chain links TRBV6-6 to TRBJ2-1; no definite D call. Per the germline V gene, CDR1 is MNHNY and CDR2 is SVGAGI (reference sequence). The CDR3 runs to 13 residues. The CDR3 region has the DNA TGTGCCGGAAGCCGGTCGGAGTACAGTGAGCAGTTCTTC. It specifies CAGSRSEYSEQFF.

In this sample, this clonotype turned up once. At one of its ends the junction is not consistent with the germline gene, which may arise from a read error. The chain recombines TRBV4-1 with TRBJ1-1, with TRBD1 matching over 8 bases. The germline V gene has CDR1 MGHRA and CDR2 YSYEKL. This CDR3 contains 15 residues. The DNA for the CDR3 is TGCGCCAGCAGCCAGGTAGGGACAGGCGTCACTGAAGCTCTCTTT. Amino acids: CASSQVGTGVTEALF.

For this clonotype: Compared with germline, one end of the junction differs, possibly owing to a read error. This chain joins TRBV14 and TRBJ1-4, with a possible D match to TRBD1 (5 bases). CDR1 is SGHDN and CDR2 is FVKESK in the germline V gene. This CDR3 comprises 14 residues. CDR3: CASSITGGNERLSF. The CDR3 coding sequence is TGTGCCAGCAGCATAACAGGCGGGAACGAAAGACTGTCTTTT.

This clonotype is labeled large. This chain uses TRBV2 with TRBJ2-5; 7 bases agree with TRBD1. The CDR3 has 13 amino acids. J lost 2 bases, V lost 4 bases, and 1 base had no gene match. The V gene's germline CDR1 is SNHLY and CDR2 FYNNEI. Here the CDR3 DNA reads TGTGCCAGCAGTGGGACAGGACAAGAGACCCAGTACTTC. Translation gives CASSGTGQETQYF.

On this clonotype itself: A read error may account for a junction end that differs from germline. This chain joins TRBV5-1 and TRBJ2-1, with 11 bases aligning to TRBD2. Germline lookup yields CDR1 SGHRS and CDR2 YFSETQ. The CDR3 contains 16 residues. The CDR3 here is CASSLIAGGTANEQFF. The CDR3 nucleotides read TGCGCCAGCAGCCTGATAGCGGGAGGGACGGCCAATGAGCAGTTCTTT.

Concerning this clonotype: This may stem from a read error, because a much larger clone lies one nucleotide away. The rearrangement links TRBV28 to TRBJ2-1; D unresolved. Trimming removed 6 bases at V and 10 bases at J, with 10 bases between. Germline V lookup: CDR1 MDHEN, CDR2 SYDVKM. There are 11 residues in the CDR3. The CDR3 DNA reads TGTGCCAGCAGAACAGCTAGGGAGCAGTTCTTC. Translating it yields CASRTAREQFF.

This clonotype appeared a single time. It is likely a read error, because the conserved phenylalanine at the end of the CDR3 is missing. The chain carries TRBV11-2 and TRBJ2-2; either TRBD1 or TRBD2 may fit D (5 bases each). CDR1 and CDR2 from the germline V gene are SGHAT and FQNNGV. The CDR3 is 12 residues long. This chain's CDR3 is CASSTSTGDLFY. CDR3 DNA: TGTGCCAGCAGCACAAGCACCGGGGACCTGTTTTAT.

Concerning this clonotype: This clone may be a read error of a much larger clone one base away. The rearrangement uses TRBV28 and TRBJ2-3, with TRBD2 matching 9 bases. CDR1 is MDHEN, CDR2 SYDVKM, per germline. The CDR3 sequence is 14 residues long. Trimming at V came to 11 bases and at J to 1 base, leaving 7 bases not matched to a gene. Written as DNA, the CDR3 is TGTGCCGGCCGAACTAGCGGGCGCACAGATACGCAGTATTTT. This sequence encodes CAGRTSGRTDTQYF.

As to this clonotype: One base away lies a much larger clone, so this may be a sequencing read error. The genes are TRBV21-1 and TRBJ2-1; the table's D call, TRBD2, has no DNA check behind it. TRBV21-1 is flagged as a pseudogene. The CDR3 is 15 residues long. CDR3 residues: CTSSIGGGTYNEQFF. The CDR3 DNA reads as TGTACCAGCAGCATAGGGGGAGGAACCTACAATGAGCAGTTCTTC.

To note about this clonotype: A single base separates this from a much larger clone, so it may be a read error. The genes are TRBV10-3 and TRBJ1-2, with D hard to call. With 4 bases removed from V and 3 bases from J, the gap between germline ends came to 18 bases. The CDR3 extends over 16 amino acids. The germline V gene encodes CDR1 ENHRY and CDR2 SYGVKD. DNA of the CDR3: TGTGCCATCAGTGGCAGCGCCGCCGGGATAGACTATGGCTACACCTTC. It encodes CAISGSAAGIDYGYTF.

As regards this clonotype: An end of the junction does not agree with germline; a read error may underlie this. The chain has TRBV11-2 and TRBJ2-7, with D tentatively TRBD1 (6 bases). The CDR3 covers 14 residues. CDR1 and CDR2 (germline): SGHAT, FQNNGV. The CDR3: CASNLTGTTYEEYF. The CDR3 nucleotides are TGTGCCAGCAACTTAACAGGGACGACCTACGAGGAGTACTTC.

About this clonotype itself: Because the CDR3 is missing its conserved closing phenylalanine or tryptophan, this is likely a read error. CDR3 nucleotide sequence: TGTGTCAGCCTCCCACCGGGAGTGTACATCGGGGAGCTGTTTTAT. Its translation is CVSLPPGVYIGELFY. This chain links TRBV11-2 with TRBJ2-2; a weak D match, TRBD2 (6 bases). This CDR3 spans 15 amino acids. Germline loops: CDR1 SGHAT, CDR2 FQNNGV.

For this clonotype: One end of the junction fails to match germline, which may point to a read error. The rearrangement uses TRBV29-1 and TRBJ2-1; possible D gene TRBD2, 7 bases. The germline gives CDR1 SQVTM, CDR2 ANQGSEA. The CDR3 is 18 amino acids. As DNA, the CDR3 is TGCAGCATTGGTAATTGCGGGAGAATCAGGGGCTCCTACGATGAGCAGTTCTTC. It specifies CSIGNCGRIRGSYDEQFF.

This sequence joins TRBV4-2 and TRBJ2-1; unclear D gene. The CDR3 spans 13 residues. Germline CDR1 LGHNA, CDR2 YNFKEQ. V gave up 0 bases and J gave up 9 bases, with 9 bases separating them. CDR3 sequence (DNA): TGTGCCAGCAGCCAAGAAGGTCCTCCTGAGCAGTTCTTC. This translates into CASSQEGPPEQFF.

In regard to this clonotype: Because the CDR3 is missing its conserved closing phenylalanine or tryptophan, this is likely a read error. This chain joins TRBV29-1 and TRBJ2-1; the match to TRBD1 covers 11 bases. The trim removed 7 bases at V and 8 bases at J, leaving 10 bases unmatched. The CDR3 contains 14 residues. Germline V lookup: CDR1 SQVTM, CDR2 ANQGSEA. The CDR3 sequence is CSGLPGQGVYEQFY. DNA of the CDR3: TGCAGCGGACTGCCGGGACAGGGGGTGTATGAGCAGTTCTAC.

In its sample, this clonotype was seen once. At one of its ends the junction is not consistent with the germline gene, which may arise from a read error. The V call is TRBV28, the J call TRBJ1-4, with no clear D. Per germline, CDR1 MDHEN and CDR2 SYDVKM. This CDR3 region has 15 residues. The CDR3 protein is CASSIGQSTNEKLFF. The CDR3 nucleotides read TGCGCCAGCAGTATCGGGCAGTCAACTAATGAAAAACTGTTTTTT.

A word on this clonotype: The junction departs from the called germline gene at one end, perhaps through a read error. The rearrangement uses TRBV6-5 and TRBJ2-6, with 7 bases lining up with TRBD1. This CDR3 is built from 16 residues. Germline V CDR1 and CDR2: MNHEY, SVGAGI. CDR3 bases: TGTGCCAGCAGGGAAGGGGACAGATACGGGACCAACGTTCTGACTTTC. It yields the protein CASREGDRYGTNVLTF.

V is TRBV12-3 or TRBV12-4 and J is TRBJ2-2, with D possibly TRBD1 on 6 matching bases. The CDR3 spans 15 residues. The CDR3 loop is CVSSLRDNFAGELFF. Written as DNA, the CDR3 is TGTGTCAGTAGTTTAAGGGACAATTTCGCCGGGGAGCTGTTTTTT.

On this clonotype: One end of the junction is discordant with germline, which a read error may explain. The V call is TRBV5-1, the J call TRBJ2-7; TRBD2 matches 10 bases. The CDR3 sequence is 16 residues long. Germline V gene sequence: CDR1 SGHRS, CDR2 YFSETQ. The CDR3 nucleotides read TGCGCCAGCAGCCCTAGGACTAGCGGTCAATGTTACGAGCGGTACTTC. Translation gives CASSPRTSGQCYERYF.

Remarks on this clonotype: As the CDR3 is not closed by the conserved phenylalanine or tryptophan, this likely results from a read error. This rearrangement joins TRBV29-1 to TRBJ1-2; D is unresolved. This CDR3 is built from 12 residues. Germline CDR1 and CDR2: SQVTM and ANQGSEA. The germline V and J ends were trimmed by 6 bases and 7 bases, with 15 bases remaining between them. This CDR3 reads CSVVRGVFGYTL. The CDR3 coding sequence is TGCAGCGTGGTGCGCGGGGTTTTTGGCTACACCTTA.

This clonotype was seen ten or more times. An end of the junction does not agree with germline; a read error may underlie this. The J gene is TRBJ2-7, the V gene TRBV29-1, with D maybe TRBD1 (6 bases). This CDR3 has 12 residues. Per germline, CDR1 SQVTM and CDR2 ANQGSEA. CDR3 residues: CSVEGQRYEQYF. The DNA of the CDR3 is TGCAGCGTCGAAGGACAGCGCTACGAGCAGTACTTC.

Details on this clonotype: A much more abundant neighbour one base away suggests this may be a read error. The genes are TRBV19 and TRBJ2-7; TRBD2 might be the D (6 bases). The CDR3 is 14 residues long. Germline CDR1 and CDR2: LNHDA and SQIVND (reference sequence). In DNA form, the CDR3 reads TGTGCCGGTAGTATAGTCCTAGCGAGATACGAGCAGTACTTC. Translated, it gives CAGSIVLARYEQYF.

About this clonotype: Being one base from a much bigger clone, this may be a read error. This chain links TRBV5-1 with TRBJ2-3; D is undetermined. Germline V gene sequence: CDR1 SGHRS, CDR2 YFSETQ. This CDR3 is built from 15 residues. CDR3 protein: CANSLGSGHTDTQYF. DNA for the CDR3: TGCGCCAACAGCTTGGGCTCTGGTCACACAGATACGCAGTATTTT.

A note on this clonotype: This sequence may be a read error, since a much larger clone differs from it by one base. This chain links TRBV30 with TRBJ2-5; the D gene is possibly TRBD2 (5 bases). The germline CDR1 and CDR2 sequences are GTSNPN and SVGIG (reference sequence). Trimming took 4 bases from V and 9 from J, leaving 18 bases between them. The CDR3 is 13 residues long. CDR3 bases: TGTGCCTGGAAGAGCGGTCGGCCCGGGGCCCAGTACTTC. It is translated as CAWKSGRPGAQYF.

On this clonotype: A junction end diverges from the germline sequence, so it may reflect a read error. The chain links TRBV12-3 or TRBV12-4 to TRBJ2-7, with D perhaps being TRBD1 or TRBD2 (5 bases each). There are 15 residues in the CDR3. The CDR3: CASTEPGLAFYERYF. The CDR3 bases are TGTGCCAGCACCGAACCGGGGCTGGCTTTTTACGAGCGGTACTTC.

V is TRBV28 and J is TRBJ2-1; 7 bases fit TRBD2. Germline lookup yields CDR1 MDHEN and CDR2 SYDVKM. The CDR3 sequence is 17 residues long. Losses at the gene ends were 5 bases for V and 9 bases for J; bases not matched to a gene: 19. The CDR3 coding sequence is TGTGCCAGCAGTCTACATTATGAACTAGCGAGGGTAGGTGAGCAGTTCTTC. This codes for CASSLHYELARVGEQFF.

This clonotype has a count of ten or more. This chain links TRBV7-9 with TRBJ1-1; no firm D call. Trimming shortened V by 1 base and J by 10 bases, and 7 bases separated the two germline ends. The CDR3 is 11 amino acids. Germline-derived CDR1 and CDR2 are SEHNR and FQNEAQ (reference sequence). CDR3 nucleotide sequence: TGTGCCAGCAGCTTAGGGGCCGGAGCTTTCTTT. As protein: CASSLGAGAFF.